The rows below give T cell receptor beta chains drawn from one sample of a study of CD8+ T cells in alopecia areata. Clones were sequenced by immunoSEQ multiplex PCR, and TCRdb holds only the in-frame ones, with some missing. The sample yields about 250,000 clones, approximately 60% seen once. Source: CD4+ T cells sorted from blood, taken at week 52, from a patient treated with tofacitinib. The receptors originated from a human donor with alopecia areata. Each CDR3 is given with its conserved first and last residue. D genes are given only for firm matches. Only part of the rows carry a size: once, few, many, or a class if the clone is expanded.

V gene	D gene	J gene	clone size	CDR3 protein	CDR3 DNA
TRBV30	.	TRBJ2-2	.	CAWSIGVNTGELFF	TGTGCCTGGAGTATAGGGGTGAACACCGGGGAGCTGTTTTTT
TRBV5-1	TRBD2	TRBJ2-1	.	CASSLAPSGGFNEQFF	TGCGCCAGCAGCTTGGCCCCTAGCGGGGGATTTAATGAGCAGTTCTTC
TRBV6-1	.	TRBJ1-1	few	CASRQPNTEAFF	TGTGCCAGCAGGCAACCGAACACTGAAGCTTTCTTT
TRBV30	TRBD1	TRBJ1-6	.	CARKSSRGNSPLHF	TGTGCCCGGAAGAGTAGCAGGGGGAATTCACCCCTCCACTTT
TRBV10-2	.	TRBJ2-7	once	CASNGGTTYEQYF	TGCGCCAGCAACGGGGGAACCACCTACGAGCAGTACTTC
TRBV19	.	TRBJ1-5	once	CASRNRNQPQHF	TGTGCCAGCAGGAATCGGAATCAGCCCCAGCATTTT
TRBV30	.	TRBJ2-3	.	CAWSVAGSQYF	TGTGCCTGGAGTGTAGCGGGTTCGCAGTATTTT
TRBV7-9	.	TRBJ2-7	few	CASSLGGPEGEQYF	TGTGCCAGCAGCTTAGGAGGGCCGGAGGGCGAGCAGTACTTC
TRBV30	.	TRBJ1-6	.	CAWSLQGNSPLHF	TGTGCCTGGAGTTTACAGGGAAATTCACCCCTCCACTTT
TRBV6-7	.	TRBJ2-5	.	CASSAGPYF	TGTGCCAGCAGCGCGGGCCCCTACTTC
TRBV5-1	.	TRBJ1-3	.	CASSPGVGARGNTIYF	TGCGCCAGCAGCCCGGGGGTCGGGGCCCGCGGAAACACCATATATTTT
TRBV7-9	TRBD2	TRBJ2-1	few	CASGGTRQFF	TGTGCCAGCGGCGGGACTAGGCAGTTCTTC
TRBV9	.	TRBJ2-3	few	CASSVDQGSTDTQYF	TGTGCCAGCAGCGTAGATCAAGGGAGCACAGATACGCAGTATTTT
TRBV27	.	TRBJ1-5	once	CASRGSPPNQPQHF	TGTGCCAGCAGAGGCAGTCCACCGAATCAGCCCCAGCATTTT
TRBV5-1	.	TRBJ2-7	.	CASSRDTTYEQYF	TGCGCCAGCAGCCGGGACACCACCTACGAGCAGTACTTC
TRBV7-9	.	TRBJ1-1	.	CASSFLQGQAFF	TGTGCCAGCAGCTTTTTACAGGGCCAAGCTTTCTTT
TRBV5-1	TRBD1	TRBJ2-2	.	CASSYGTESNTGELFF	TGCGCCAGCAGCTACGGGACAGAATCAAACACCGGGGAGCTGTTTTTT
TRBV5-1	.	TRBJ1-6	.	CASSLMSQHSPLHF	TGCGCCAGCAGCTTGATGTCCCAACATTCACCCCTCCACTTT
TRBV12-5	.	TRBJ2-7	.	CASGLSVREEQYF	TGTGCTAGTGGTTTGTCGGTTCGGGAGGAGCAGTACTTC
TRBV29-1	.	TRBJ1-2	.	CSVEDLRKRGRGYTF	TGCAGCGTTGAAGATCTTCGGAAAAGGGGCCGCGGCTACACCTTC
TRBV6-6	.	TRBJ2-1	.	CASSSSRSYNEQFF	TGTGCCAGCAGTTCAAGTAGGTCCTACAATGAGCAGTTCTTC
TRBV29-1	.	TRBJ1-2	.	CSVEVAREGYGYTF	TGCAGCGTTGAAGTAGCCAGGGAGGGCTATGGCTACACCTTC
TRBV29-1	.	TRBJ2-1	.	CSVAHLGEKQFF	TGCAGCGTTGCTCATCTTGGAGAAAAGCAGTTCTTC
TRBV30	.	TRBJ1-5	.	CAWSHRDRRNQPQHF	TGTGCCTGGAGCCATAGGGATAGGAGGAATCAGCCCCAGCATTTT
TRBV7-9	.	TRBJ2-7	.	CASSLEVDKQYF	TGTGCCAGCAGCTTAGAGGTGGACAAGCAGTACTTC
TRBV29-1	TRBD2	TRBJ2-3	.	CSVDGLASTDTQYF	TGCAGCGTTGATGGACTAGCTAGCACAGATACGCAGTATTTT
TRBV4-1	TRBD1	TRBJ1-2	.	CASSQGWTGSLSYGYTF	TGCGCCAGCAGCCAAGGCTGGACAGGGAGCCTCAGCTATGGCTACACCTTC
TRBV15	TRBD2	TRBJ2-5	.	CATSRGLQETQYF	TGTGCCACCAGCAGGGGACTACAAGAGACCCAGTACTTC
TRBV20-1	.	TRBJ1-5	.	CSAAEGQPQHF	TGCAGTGCTGCCGAGGGGCAGCCCCAGCATTTT
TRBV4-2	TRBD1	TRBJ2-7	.	CASSQGFRTGIYEQYF	TGTGCCAGCAGCCAAGGATTCCGGACAGGGATCTACGAGCAGTACTTC
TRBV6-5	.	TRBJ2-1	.	CASSWADSYNEQFF	TGTGCCAGCAGTTGGGCGGATTCATACAATGAGCAGTTCTTC
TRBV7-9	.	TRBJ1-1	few	CASSLGRNTEAFF	TGTGCCAGCAGCTTAGGGAGGAACACTGAAGCTTTCTTT
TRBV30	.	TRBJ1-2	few	CAWSVRGWHYGYTF	TGTGCCTGGAGTGTGCGGGGGTGGCACTATGGCTACACCTTC
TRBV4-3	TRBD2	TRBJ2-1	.	CASSQDGLANEQFF	TGCGCCAGCAGCCAAGATGGACTAGCGAATGAGCAGTTCTTC
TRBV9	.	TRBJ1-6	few	CASSARQQGQSPLHF	TGTGCCAGCAGCGCGCGCCAACAGGGTCAGTCACCCCTCCACTTT
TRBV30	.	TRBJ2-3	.	CAWHRVSDTQYF	TGTGCCTGGCACAGGGTTAGCGATACGCAGTATTTT
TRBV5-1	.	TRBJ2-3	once	CASSLDIGSTDTQYF	TGCGCCAGCAGCTTGGACATTGGAAGCACAGATACGCAGTATTTT
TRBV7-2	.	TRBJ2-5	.	CASSLEGRDGETQYF	TGTGCCAGCAGCTTAGAAGGCAGGGATGGGGAGACCCAGTACTTC
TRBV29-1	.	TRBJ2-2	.	CSVGRGRNTGELFF	TGCAGCGTTGGCCGGGGGCGCAACACCGGGGAGCTGTTTTTT
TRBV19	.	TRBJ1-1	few	CASSIRETEAFF	TGTGCCAGTAGTATAAGGGAAACTGAAGCTTTCTTT
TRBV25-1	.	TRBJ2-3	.	CASTSDSNSPYDTQYF	TGTGCCAGCACGTCGGACTCTAATTCCCCTTACGATACGCAGTATTTT
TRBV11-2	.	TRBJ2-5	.	CASSSLSRGSQETQYF	TGTGCCAGCAGCTCCCTATCCCGGGGGTCCCAAGAGACCCAGTACTTC
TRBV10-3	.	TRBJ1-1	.	CAISETVRNTEAFF	TGTGCCATCAGTGAAACAGTTCGAAACACTGAAGCTTTCTTT
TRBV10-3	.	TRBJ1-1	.	CAIRTRENTEAFF	TGTGCCATCAGAACGAGGGAGAACACTGAAGCTTTCTTT
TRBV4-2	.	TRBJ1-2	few	CASSRGDNYGYTF	TGTGCCAGCAGCCGGGGGGATAACTATGGCTACACCTTC
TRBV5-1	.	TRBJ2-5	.	CASSLAGWGQETQYF	TGCGCCAGCAGCTTGGCGGGCTGGGGCCAAGAGACCCAGTACTTC
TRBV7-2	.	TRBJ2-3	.	CASSPQALVADTQYF	TGTGCCAGCAGCCCCCAGGCCCTTGTGGCAGATACGCAGTATTTT
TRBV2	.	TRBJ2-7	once	CASRVGTLDSYEQYF	TGTGCCAGCAGAGTAGGGACACTGGACTCCTACGAGCAGTACTTC
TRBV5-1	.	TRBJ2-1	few	CASSVTYNEQFF	TGCGCCAGCAGTGTAACCTACAATGAGCAGTTCTTC
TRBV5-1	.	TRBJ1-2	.	CASSLAVGNYGYTF	TGCGCCAGCAGCTTGGCCGTCGGTAACTATGGCTACACCTTC
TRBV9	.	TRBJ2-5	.	CASSVVEGAGETQYF	TGTGCCAGCAGCGTAGTCGAAGGGGCCGGGGAGACCCAGTACTTC
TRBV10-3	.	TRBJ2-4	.	CAIGGTLREINIQYF	TGTGCCATCGGAGGGACACTGAGGGAAATAAACATTCAGTACTTC
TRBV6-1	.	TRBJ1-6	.	CASSELRSTLHF	TGTGCCAGCAGTGAACTTAGGTCAACCCTCCACTTT